This T cell receptor beta chain was found in a study of blood T cell repertoires in COVID-19 (dated by TCRdb to 2020 to 2021). Background for the entire study: Collaborator samples came from the United States, Italy and Spain and covered acute and convalescent phases of COVID-19. The material from the prospective study consisted of cDNA or gDNA derived from T cells, B-cell-depleted T cells, or PBMCs. Subjects who had been exposed to COVID-19, were actively infected with it, or had recovered from it provided the deeply sampled blood TCRbeta repertoires that made up the dataset. The repertoires were released in a freely available public database intended as a resource for research on the immune response to SARS-CoV-2. The samples were drawn from the first 160 participants of the ongoing ImmuneRACE study and from 1,200 or so subjects provided by 6 global collaborators. Sample metadata almost always included a de-identified subject ID, COVID-19 status, age in years and sex. Where HLA class I and class II types were available, the types were taken from metadata supplied by the sample provider, not from assay-based typing.

Note on this clone: The antigen it binds to is not known. Per-base quality was not reported, and no clone a single base away is much larger than it.

Collaborating institutions collected whole blood in K2EDTA tubes following their own protocols. For TCRbeta analysis, collaborator samples were shipped as frozen whole blood, as isolated PBMCs, or as DNA extracted from either sample type. The immunoSEQ Assay, a bias-controlled multiplex PCR, was used to amplify TCRbeta CDR3 regions from genomic DNA. Processing in the source paper ran as follows. The number of nucleated cells in each sample was estimated by amplification of reference gene primers within the assay. To quantify the absolute abundance of each unique TCRbeta CDR3 rearrangement, sequence reads were collapsed and filtered. For each sample, productive Simpson clonality was calculated as the square root of Simpson's diversity index over productive rearrangements. TCRdb retrieved this table from immuneACCESS and kept in-frame rearrangements only. Not all clones are present; in checked studies, unresolved V genes account for under half, and no reason is known for the remainder. D and trimming were read from the DNA, whereas the V and J calls and clone size are those reported in that table. Recorded for this sample are roughly 230,000 clones; around 80% of them occurred a single time. The ten largest clones capture 8.5% to 10% of the sample.

Trimming takes 6 bases off V and 4 bases off J; junction bases not matched to a gene: 6. Looking up the germline V gene yields CDR1 SQVTM and CDR2 ANQGSEA. The CDR3 measures 13 amino acids from cysteine to phenylalanine. Here the CDR3 DNA is all that survives: 39 bases in frame from base 1. Paper-wide results and their limitations: The amount of clinical and demographic metadata varied by source and participant and was provided uncurated.

The V gene is TRBV29-1 and the J gene is TRBJ1-2, with 9 central nucleotides matching TRBD1. The source material was peripheral blood. This TCR derives from a man aged 40-50 years with active or convalescent COVID-19. CDR3 sequence: CSVGQGLGYGYTF. In nucleotide form, the sequence is TGCAGCGTCGGACAGGGGTTGGGCTATGGCTACACCTTC.